This T cell receptor (beta chain) was identified during a study of radiotherapy plus CTLA-4 blockade in lung cancer listed by TCRdb under 2018. Regarding the complete study: Objective responses occurred in approximately 17% of enrolled patients, and 25% to 40% achieved disease control. General conclusions and limits of the study: Increased serum interferon-beta after radiation, together with early dynamic changes in blood T cell clones, were reported to be the strongest predictors of response. After treatment with radiotherapy and ipilimumab, TCR clones that originated in tumors expanded in peripheral blood.

The study evaluated CTLA-4 blockade (ipilimumab) given together with focal radiation therapy in patients who had chemo-refractory metastatic non-small-cell lung cancer. As concerns this clone: It lacks a known antigen. Base qualities are missing; no much larger clone stands one base away.

The method behind the library was the immunoSEQ multiplex PCR assay. The source is immuneACCESS, and TCRdb retained only in-frame sequences with V and J called. Part of the clones is not carried over; for the studies checked, unresolved V genes explain less than half of this, and the remainder is unexplained. The table for this sample lists roughly 100,000 clones; approximately 81% of them were counted only once. The leading ten clones occupy roughly 2.3% of the sample. The TCR comes from a human donor with non-small cell lung cancer that progressed on radiotherapy plus ipilimumab. Some clones in this sample may be carry-over from other donors' samples. Source: peripheral blood, taken from a patient treated with radiotherapy plus ipilimumab.

The bases read TGTGCCAGCAGTGCCTTCGCGGGGCCCTACAATGAGCAGTTCTTC. It specifies CASSAFAGPYNEQFF. The chain joins TRBV6-1 to TRBJ2-1; the D gene is perhaps TRBD2, on 6 matching bases. Counted from cysteine to phenylalanine, this CDR3 has 15 amino acids. This entry keeps only the CDR3 DNA: 45 bases, framed from base 1. V is pared back by 4 bases and J by 2 bases, with 12 bases lying between the germline termini. CDR1 and CDR2 were assigned from the germline V gene as MNHNS and SASEGT.